This note documents a single TCR beta chain sequence. Its antigen is undetermined. Repertoires were generated with immunoSEQ multiplex PCR, while TCRdb's copy carries only in-frame clones and drops some. This table has thousands of clones, around two thirds appearing once. Looked up from germline, CDR1 is SGHNT and CDR2 is YYREEE (reference sequence). This CDR3 has 12 residues. V lost 1 base, J lost 7 bases, and 2 bases stayed unmatched. The sample is drawn from a study of CD8 T cell repertoires and HIV-1 epitope variants. The gene calls are TRBV5-4 and TRBJ2-7; the match to TRBD1 covers 7 bases. Sequenced material: cultured CD8+ T cells derived from PBMCs. This clonotype was obtained from a male donor with HIV. Here the CDR3 reads CASSLNRGEQYF. For the CDR3, the DNA is TGTGCCAGCAGCTTGAACAGGGGAGAGCAGTACTTC.